The 28 T cell receptor beta chains below all came from one sample that was sequenced in a study of early T cells in non-severe SARS-CoV-2 infection. Via MiXCR, TCRdb re-called the 5' RACE reads, giving one row per CDR3 protein. The table includes tens of thousands of distinct CDR3 sequences, roughly 5.3% detected once. Sequencing used whole blood. The source is an adult who was a healthcare worker with PCR-confirmed SARS-CoV-2 infection or an uninfected control (not recorded which).

This clonotype has more than one count but fewer than ten. The rearrangement uses TRBV20-1 and TRBJ2-1; 11 nucleotides line up with TRBD2. Looked up from germline, CDR1 is DFQATT and CDR2 is SNEGSKA (reference sequence). The ends lost 2 bases at V and 0 bases at J; junction bases unmatched: 24. The CDR3 consists of 23 residues. CDR3 nucleotide sequence: TGCAGTGCTAGACCGGGACCCCTTCAGGCACTAGCGGGAGCGCCTAGCTCCTACAATGAGCAGTTCTTC. This gives the protein CSARPGPLQALAGAPSSYNEQFF.

The table lists this clonotype with many counts. The chain combines TRBV29-1 with TRBJ1-1; D not resolved. V was clipped by 5 bases and J by 0 bases, with 13 bases between them. CDR3 length equals 14 residues. Germline loops: CDR1 SQVTM, CDR2 ANQGSEA. CDR3 nucleotide sequence: TGCAGCGTTTTCCTAGGTATTCTGAACACTGAAGCTTTCTTT. Translation: CSVFLGILNTEAFF.

This clonotype turned up a few times. The chain is built from TRBV3-1 and TRBJ1-1; D remains ambiguous. Between the trimmed V and J ends, which lost 4 bases and 4 bases, there was a span of 10 bases. The germline V gene has CDR1 LGHDT and CDR2 YNNKEL (reference sequence). This CDR3 comprises 13 residues. As DNA, the CDR3 is TGTGCCAGCAGCCTTCAGGCGACCACTGAAGCTTTCTTT. Translating gives CASSLQATTEAFF.

This clonotype has a handful of counts. The V call is TRBV20-1, the J call TRBJ2-7; D ambiguous. With 0 bases removed from V and 3 bases from J, the gap between germline ends came to 6 bases. The germline V gene has CDR1 DFQATT and CDR2 SNEGSKA (reference sequence). This CDR3 region has 12 residues. The CDR3 DNA sequence: TGCAGTGCTAGAGAGGGAAGCTACGAGCAGTACTTC. Translated, it gives CSAREGSYEQYF.

This clonotype showed up many times. This sequence joins TRBV4-1 and TRBJ2-3; 10 positions match TRBD2. V trimming: 1 base; J trimming: 0 bases; junction bases outside the gene matches: 4. CDR3 length: 17 residues. Per the germline V gene, CDR1 is MGHRA and CDR2 is YSYEKL. The CDR3 spells CASSQAGLADSTDTQYF. The DNA of the CDR3 is TGCGCCAGCAGCCAAGCCGGACTAGCGGATAGCACAGATACGCAGTATTTT.

Details on this clonotype: This may be a read error: a much more frequent sequence differs by one nucleotide. The V and J genes are TRBV7-9 and TRBJ1-3, with D unclear. CDR3 size: 15 residues. Germline-derived CDR1 and CDR2 are SEHNR and FQNEAQ (reference sequence). CDR3: CACSLAGYSGNTIYF. CDR3 coding DNA: TGTGCCTGCAGCTTAGCGGGGTACTCTGGAAACACCATATATTTT.

This clonotype was counted ten times or more. This chain links TRBV6-1 with TRBJ1-6, with no clear D. This CDR3 contains 13 residues. V was shortened by 7 bases and J by 10 bases, with 14 bases between the two germline ends. CDR1 and CDR2 (germline): MNHNS, SASEGT. This CDR3 reads CASTLPGPSPLHF. In nucleotides, the CDR3 is TGTGCCAGCACCTTACCGGGCCCCTCACCCCTCCACTTT.

This clonotype was counted between two and nine times. The V call is TRBV12-3 or TRBV12-4, the J call TRBJ2-1, with TRBD2 matching 12 bases. The length of the CDR3 is 17 residues. V shed 7 bases and J 6 bases; nucleotides not matched to a gene: 13. CDR3 residues: CASTAQSTSGRGNEQFF. CDR3 bases: TGTGCCAGCACCGCCCAATCGACTAGCGGGAGAGGCAATGAGCAGTTCTTC.

This clonotype was recorded many times. This chain uses TRBV30 with TRBJ1-1; no definite D call. Per the germline V gene, CDR1 is GTSNPN and CDR2 is SVGIG (reference sequence). V was trimmed by 2 bases and J by 1 base, leaving 2 bases between them. The CDR3 is 11 amino acids. The CDR3 coding sequence is TGTGCCTGGAGTACGAACACTGAAGCTTTCTTT. Translating it yields CAWSTNTEAFF.

This clonotype was seen repeatedly, ten times or more. The rearrangement uses TRBV19 and TRBJ2-1; D may be TRBD2 (5 bases). CDR1 and CDR2 from the germline V gene are LNHDA and SQIVND (reference sequence). The ends were cut back, 3 bases at V and 5 bases at J, with 11 bases in the middle. There are 14 residues in the CDR3. CDR3 DNA sequence: TGTGCCAGTAGTATCCCTAGGACTGACAATGAGCAGTTCTTC. It codes for CASSIPRTDNEQFF.

This clonotype was counted only a few times. This sequence joins TRBV12-5 and TRBJ2-1; 15 bases map to TRBD2. After removal of 4 bases from V and 6 bases from J, the junction contained 10 bases not matched to a gene. Germline values: CDR1 LGHNT, CDR2 FRNRAP. The CDR3 runs 18 residues. The CDR3 sequence is CASGSGLAGGPRGNEQFF. The DNA of the CDR3 is TGTGCTAGTGGTTCGGGACTAGCGGGGGGCCCCAGGGGCAATGAGCAGTTCTTC.

This clonotype was counted at least ten times. The V call is TRBV28, the J call TRBJ2-7, with D tentatively TRBD1 (5 bases). Trimming removed 5 bases at V and 6 bases at J, with 11 bases between. The CDR3 runs 12 residues. CDR1 is MDHEN and CDR2 is SYDVKM in the germline V gene. CDR3 residues: CASSPDRTEQYF. For the CDR3, the DNA is TGTGCCAGCAGTCCCGACAGAACCGAGCAGTACTTC.

The J gene is TRBJ2-3, the V gene TRBV20-1; D is uncertain. The V and J ends lost 3 bases and 1 base respectively, with 8 bases between them. The CDR3 loop spans 13 amino acids. CDR1 is DFQATT, CDR2 SNEGSKA, per germline (reference sequence). The CDR3 reads CSASRDGTDTQYF. The CDR3 DNA sequence: TGCAGTGCTAGTCGCGACGGCACAGATACGCAGTATTTT.

This clonotype has more than one count but fewer than ten. The chain is built from TRBV3-1 and TRBJ2-1; D call uncertain. This CDR3 is 13 amino acids long. V was cut by 6 bases and J by 12 bases, with 18 bases left in between. Germline lookup yields CDR1 LGHDT and CDR2 YNNKEL (reference sequence). CDR3: CASSKGLEMVQFF. CDR3 sequence (DNA): TGTGCCAGCAGTAAAGGCTTGGAAATGGTGCAGTTCTTC.

This clonotype turned up a few times. CDR3: CASSLTKGHEQYF. As DNA, the CDR3 is TGTGCCAGCAGCTTAACAAAGGGCCACGAGCAGTACTTC. The genes are TRBV7-3 and TRBJ2-7; D gene unclear. V gave up 0 bases and J gave up 5 bases, with 8 bases separating them. Germline assignment: CDR1 SGHTA and CDR2 FQGTGA. This CDR3 region has 13 residues.

The rearrangement joins TRBV12-5 to TRBJ1-1; D is uncertain. The CDR3 has 13 amino acids. Germline V gives CDR1 LGHNT, CDR2 FRNRAP. V lost 2 bases, J lost 11 bases, and 15 bases lay in between. CDR3 nucleotides: TGTGCTAGTGGTTTGCGGGGTCTAGGGATGGCTTTCTTT. Residues: CASGLRGLGMAFF.

In its sample, this clonotype was seen a few times. The rearrangement links TRBV28 to TRBJ1-2, with TRBD1 matching over 10 bases. The J segment lost 4 bases and the V segment lost 7 bases, leaving 6 bases of the junction unmatched. CDR3 length: 14 residues. The germline gives CDR1 MDHEN, CDR2 SYDVKM. CDR3 in amino acids: CASISGQGGYGYTF. In nucleotides, the CDR3 is TGTGCCAGCATCTCCGGACAGGGGGGCTATGGCTACACCTTC.

The chain recombines TRBV7-2 with TRBJ2-6; D is uncertain. The germline V gene has CDR1 SGHTA and CDR2 FQGNSA. V was cut by 5 bases and J by 2 bases, with 4 bases left in between. CDR3 size: 13 residues. The CDR3, as DNA: TGTGCCAGCAGCATGGCTGGGGCCAACGTCCTGACTTTC. As protein: CASSMAGANVLTF.

The table lists this clonotype with many counts. The chain employs TRBV27 and TRBJ2-1, with 7 bases fitting TRBD2. This CDR3 comprises 14 residues. CDR1 is MNHEY and CDR2 is SMNVEV in the germline V gene (reference sequence). The V segment lost 2 bases and the J segment 8 bases; nucleotides outside the gene matches: 6. DNA of the CDR3: TGTGCCAGCAGTTTAAGCAGCGGGAAGGATGAGCAGTTCTTC. Its translation: CASSLSSGKDEQFF.

V gene TRBV20-1 combines with J gene TRBJ2-5; 9 nucleotides align to TRBD2. The junction had 13 bases not matched to a gene; V was cut back by 0 bases and J by 5 bases. This CDR3 contains 17 residues. Germline CDR1 reads DFQATT; CDR2 reads SNEGSKA (reference sequence). CDR3 in amino acids: CSARDRRSGRSWETQYF. CDR3 sequence (DNA): TGCAGTGCTAGAGATCGGAGGAGCGGGAGGTCCTGGGAGACCCAGTACTTC.

A few counts support this clonotype. The chain combines TRBV20-1 with TRBJ2-7; D call uncertain. From germline, CDR1 is DFQATT and CDR2 SNEGSKA (reference sequence). Trimming shortened V by 0 bases and J by 2 bases, and 8 bases separated the two germline ends. The CDR3 spans 13 residues. This chain's CDR3 is CSARDRITYEQYF. The CDR3 DNA reads TGCAGTGCTAGAGACAGGATTACCTACGAGCAGTACTTC.

This clonotype was counted a few times. CDR3 nucleotide sequence: TGTGCCAGCAGTTTATCTATGGGACAGGGGTTGACTAGCGGTGTTCAAGAGACCCAGTACTTC. Translating it yields CASSLSMGQGLTSGVQETQYF. The chain is built from TRBV28 and TRBJ2-5, with D perhaps matching TRBD1 (10 bases). The CDR3 totals 21 residues. Trimming pared 1 base from V and 2 bases from J, leaving 29 bases between. CDR1 MDHEN and CDR2 SYDVKM come from the germline V gene. The variable domain in full, with the rest retrieved from reference TRBV28 and TRBJ2-5, is DVKVTQSSRYLVKRTGEKVFLECVQDMDHENMFWYRQDPGLGLRLIYFSYDVKMKEKGDIPEGYSVSREKKERFSLILESASTNQTSMYLCASSLSMGQGLTSGVQETQYFGPGTRLLVL.

This chain links TRBV4-3 with TRBJ2-2, with D unresolved. The ends were cut back, 1 base at V and 0 bases at J, with 3 bases in the middle. Germline V gene data show CDR1 as LGHNA and CDR2 as YSLEER. The CDR3 contains 14 residues. CDR3 in amino acids: CASSQGANTGELFF. Here the CDR3 DNA reads TGCGCCAGCAGCCAAGGGGCGAACACCGGGGAGCTGTTTTTT.

Ten or more counts support this clonotype. The genes are TRBV9 and TRBJ2-3; no definite D call. V lost 3 bases, J lost 8 bases, and 16 bases lay in between. Germline V gene lookup returns CDR1 SGDLS and CDR2 YYNGEE. This CDR3 has 14 residues. The DNA for the CDR3 is TGTGCCAGCAGCGCCCCTACCCGTTCTAGTACGCAGTATTTT. It encodes CASSAPTRSSTQYF.

This clonotype was found many times. V is TRBV7-9 and J is TRBJ2-2; D gene uncertain. V was clipped by 5 bases and J by 3 bases, with 4 bases between them. The CDR3 length is 12 residues. The V gene's germline CDR1 is SEHNR and CDR2 FQNEAQ (reference sequence). The DNA of the CDR3 is TGTGCCAGCAGCCTCGACACCGGGGAGCTGTTTTTT. Its protein is CASSLDTGELFF.

In its sample, this clonotype is medium-sized (0.01 to 0.1%). The V gene is TRBV5-5, the J gene TRBJ2-3; unclear D gene. Between the trimmed V and J ends, which lost 3 bases and 2 bases, there was a span of 10 bases. Germline V gene sequence: CDR1 SGHKS, CDR2 YYEKEE (reference sequence). CDR3 length: 14 residues. The CDR3 is CASSSFRYTDTQYF. DNA of the CDR3: TGTGCCAGCAGCTCCTTTAGGTACACAGATACGCAGTATTTT.

This clonotype was seen repeatedly, ten times or more. V gene TRBV6-6 combines with J gene TRBJ2-6, with TRBD1 matching 7 bases. This CDR3 comprises 15 residues. V gave up 7 bases and J gave up 2 bases; unmatched junction bases: 5. Germline V gene lookup returns CDR1 MNHNY and CDR2 SVGAGI (reference sequence). The DNA for the CDR3 is TGTGCCAGCACTCTCGGGACAGCTGGGGCCAACGTCCTGACTTTC. Its translation: CASTLGTAGANVLTF.

This clonotype was recorded a few times. V and J are TRBV6-6 and TRBJ1-1; 8 nucleotides align to TRBD1. Germline V gene lookup returns CDR1 MNHNY and CDR2 SVGAGI (reference sequence). V was pared by 10 bases and J by 5 bases, with 9 bases of the junction left unmatched. This CDR3 has 13 residues. The CDR3 loop reads CATSDRVYTEAFF. The CDR3 DNA sequence: TGTGCCACCTCGGACAGGGTTTATACTGAAGCTTTCTTT.